One and the same sample provided the 10 T cell receptor beta chains below, sequenced in a study of monozygotic twins with inflammatory bowel disease. TCRdb re-called the 5' RACE reads and catalogs CDR3 proteins one per entry, DNA excluded. The sample has some 330,000 distinct CDR3 sequences; the top ten hold less than 6.5%. The specimen was blood. Receptor source: a human donor with ulcerative colitis or Crohn's disease, or a healthy co-twin of an affected twin (not recorded which).

The CDR3 reads CASRTDRRTGELFF. The V call is TRBV6-1, the J call TRBJ2-2; the TCRdb call, TRBD1, lacks DNA for checking. This CDR3 region has 14 residues. The germline V gene has CDR1 MNHNS and CDR2 SASEGT.

J is TRBJ2-3 and V is TRBV28; the TCRdb D gene call, TRBD1, has no DNA to confirm it. CDR1 is MDHEN and CDR2 is SYDVKM in the germline V gene. This CDR3 has 21 amino acids. The CDR3 is CASSTLRQGVSEGLSTDTQYF. Complete variable domain (other parts from reference TRBV28 and TRBJ2-3): DVKVTQSSRYLVKRTGEKVFLECVQDMDHENMFWYRQDPGLGLRLIYFSYDVKMKEKGDIPEGYSVSREKKERFSLILESASTNQTSMYLCASSTLRQGVSEGLSTDTQYFGPGTRLTVL.

V is TRBV9 and J is TRBJ2-7. The CDR3 spans 13 residues. Germline loops: CDR1 SGDLS, CDR2 YYNGEE. The CDR3: CASSVDRSYEQYF.

The J gene is TRBJ1-1, the V gene TRBV2. CDR1 and CDR2 (germline): SNHLY, FYNNEI. The CDR3 spans 12 residues. CDR3 region: CASSDDDTEAFF.

The chain employs TRBV28 and TRBJ2-1. Per the germline V gene, CDR1 is MDHEN and CDR2 is SYDVKM. This CDR3 has 16 residues. CDR3 region: CASRARGSEGVYEQFF. Supplemented by reference TRBV28 and TRBJ2-1, the full variable domain reads DVKVTQSSRYLVKRTGEKVFLECVQDMDHENMFWYRQDPGLGLRLIYFSYDVKMKEKGDIPEGYSVSREKKERFSLILESASTNQTSMYLCASRARGSEGVYEQFFGPGTRLTVL.

CDR3 sequence reads: CASQGSLANEKLFF. J is TRBJ1-4 and V is TRBV18. Germline lookup yields CDR1 KGHSH and CDR2 LQKENI. This CDR3 contains 14 residues.

The J gene is TRBJ1-6, the V gene TRBV27; the D call of TRBD1 rests on TCRdb alone, since no DNA is present to check it. Germline V CDR1 and CDR2: MNHEY, SMNVEV (reference sequence). The length of the CDR3 is 13 residues. The CDR3 here is CASSSNRGQPLHF.

The chain links TRBV27 to TRBJ1-4. This CDR3 has 16 amino acids. The germline CDR1 and CDR2 sequences are MNHEY and SMNVEV (reference sequence). The CDR3 sequence is CASSLSTADLNEKLFF.

The chain couples TRBV29-1 to TRBJ2-5. The germline V gene has CDR1 SQVTM and CDR2 ANQGSEA. This CDR3 spans 12 amino acids. CDR3 sequence: CSVAGNQETQYF.

The gene calls are TRBV20-1 and TRBJ1-4. The CDR3 spans 13 residues. Germline CDR1 is DFQATT and CDR2 is SNEGSKA (reference sequence). CDR3 loop: CSASQPSNEKLFF.